The clone carrying this T cell receptor (beta chain) was detected ten times or more. Its antigen is undetermined. Deletions cut 2 bases from V and 2 bases from J, with 12 bases between. This CDR3 has 14 amino acids. The germline V gene encodes CDR1 SQVTM and CDR2 ANQGSEA. The authors produced TCR alpha and TCR beta cDNA libraries with sample barcodes and UMIs by 5'RACE using constant-segment primers. One entry per CDR3 protein, called by TCRdb with MiXCR from the 5' RACE reads. This table has some 120,000 distinct CDR3 sequences, roughly 15% appearing once. The sample originates from a study of T-cell memory formation after mild COVID-19. Study-wide findings and caveats: Pre-infection memory carried some responding clones, suggesting that cross-reactive memory joined. Mainly CM and EM harbored the contracting CD4+ clones; mainly EMRA harbored the CD8+ ones.

The chain employs TRBV29-1 and TRBJ2-5; D not resolved. The specimen was PBMCs or a T cell subset sorted from them (not recorded which). The receptor comes from an adult woman who had mild COVID-19 (a few samples of this study predate the infection). Cell type and time point are not known. CDR3 DNA sequence: TGCAGCGTTGAAAAGCGTAACTTACAAGAGACCCAGTACTTC. It specifies CSVEKRNLQETQYF.